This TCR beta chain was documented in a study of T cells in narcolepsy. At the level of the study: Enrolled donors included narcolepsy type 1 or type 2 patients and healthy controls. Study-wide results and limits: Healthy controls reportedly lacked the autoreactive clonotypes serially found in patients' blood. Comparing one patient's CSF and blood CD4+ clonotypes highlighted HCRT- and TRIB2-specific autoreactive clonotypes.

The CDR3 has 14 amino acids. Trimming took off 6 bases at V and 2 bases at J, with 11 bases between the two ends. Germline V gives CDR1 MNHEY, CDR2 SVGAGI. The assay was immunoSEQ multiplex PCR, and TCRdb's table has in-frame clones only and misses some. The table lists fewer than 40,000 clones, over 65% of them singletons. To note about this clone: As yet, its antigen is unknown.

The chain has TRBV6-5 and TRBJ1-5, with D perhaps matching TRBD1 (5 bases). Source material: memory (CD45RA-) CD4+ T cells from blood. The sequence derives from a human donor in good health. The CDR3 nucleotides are TGTGCCAGCAGCCGGACGACAGGCAATCAGCCCCAGCATTTT. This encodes CASSRTTGNQPQHF.